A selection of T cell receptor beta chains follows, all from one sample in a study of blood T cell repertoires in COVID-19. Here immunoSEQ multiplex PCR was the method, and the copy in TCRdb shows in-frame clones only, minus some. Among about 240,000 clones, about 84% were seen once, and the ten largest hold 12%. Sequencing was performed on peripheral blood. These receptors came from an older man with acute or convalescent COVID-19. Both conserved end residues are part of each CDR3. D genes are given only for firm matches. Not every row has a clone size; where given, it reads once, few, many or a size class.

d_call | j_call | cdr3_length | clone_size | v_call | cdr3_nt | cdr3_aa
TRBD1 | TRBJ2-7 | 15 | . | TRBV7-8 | TGTGCCAGCAGGAGGACAGGGGTGCAGGCCTACGAGCAGTACTTC | CASRRTGVQAYEQYF
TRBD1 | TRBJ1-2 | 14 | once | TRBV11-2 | TGTGCCAGCAGCGCCCCCGGGACAGTCTATGGCTACACCTTC | CASSAPGTVYGYTF
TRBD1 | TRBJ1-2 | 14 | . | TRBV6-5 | TGTGCCAGCAGTTACTTGACAGGGGGCGATGGCTACACCTTC | CASSYLTGGDGYTF
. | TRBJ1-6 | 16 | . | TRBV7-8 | TGTGCCAGCAGCTCCTCAGGGATCGTTTATAATTCACCCCTCCACTTT | CASSSSGIVYNSPLHF
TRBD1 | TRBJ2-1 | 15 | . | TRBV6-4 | TGTGCCAGCAGTCCTACAGGGGATTCCTACAATGAGCAGTTCTTC | CASSPTGDSYNEQFF
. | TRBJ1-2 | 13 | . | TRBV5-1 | TGCGCCAGCAGCTTGTTAGAAAACTATGGCTACACCTTC | CASSLLENYGYTF
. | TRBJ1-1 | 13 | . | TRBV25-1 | TGTGCCAGCAGTGAATACGGTCTCTCCGGGGCTTTCTTT | CASSEYGLSGAFF
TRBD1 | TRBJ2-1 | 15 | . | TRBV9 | TGTGCCAGCAGCGCCGACAGGGGACTCTACAATGAGCAGTTCTTC | CASSADRGLYNEQFF
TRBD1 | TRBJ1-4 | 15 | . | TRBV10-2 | TGCGCCAGCAGAGACAGGGGAGCAACTAATGAAAAACTGTTTTTT | CASRDRGATNEKLFF
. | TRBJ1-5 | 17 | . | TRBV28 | TGTGCCAGCAGTTTATCCCCATTGAGGCAGGGGCATCAGCCCCAGCATTTT | CASSLSPLRQGHQPQHF
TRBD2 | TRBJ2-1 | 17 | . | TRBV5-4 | TGTGCCAGCAGCTTGGTTGGGGGGGGGACCTCCTACAATGAGCAGTTCTTC | CASSLVGGGTSYNEQFF
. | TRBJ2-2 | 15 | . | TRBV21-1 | TGTGCCAGCAGAGTCGACAGGGCTCACACCGGGGAGCTGTTTTTT | CASRVDRAHTGELFF
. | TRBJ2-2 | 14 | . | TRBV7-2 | TGTGCCAGCAAGCCCTTTCCGAACACCGGGGAGCTGTTTTTT | CASKPFPNTGELFF
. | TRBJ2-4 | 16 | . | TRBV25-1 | TGTGCCAGCAGTGAATACGGGCCCCAGGGCAAAAACATTCAGTACTTC | CASSEYGPQGKNIQYF
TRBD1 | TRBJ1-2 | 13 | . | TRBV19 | TGTGCCAGTGTTGACAGGGCTAACTATGGCTACACCTTC | CASVDRANYGYTF
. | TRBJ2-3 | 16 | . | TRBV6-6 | TGTGCCAGCAGTACACCTTGGACTGCCAGCACAGATACGCAGTATTTT | CASSTPWTASTDTQYF
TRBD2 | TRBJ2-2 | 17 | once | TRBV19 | TGTGCCAGTATCCCCCCTAGCGGGGGGGCCTACACCGGGGAGCTGTTTTTT | CASIPPSGGAYTGELFF
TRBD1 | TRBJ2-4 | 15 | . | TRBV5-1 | TGCGCCAGCAGCACGGGACAGGGGGCGGGAAACATTCAGTACTTC | CASSTGQGAGNIQYF
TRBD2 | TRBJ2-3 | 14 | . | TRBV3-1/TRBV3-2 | TGTGCCAGCCGCCAGCGGGGGAATATGCATACGCAGTATTTT | CASRQRGNMHTQYF
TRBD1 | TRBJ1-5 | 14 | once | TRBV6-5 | TGTGCCAGCAGTTACGGACAGGGCGATCAGCCCCAGCATTTT | CASSYGQGDQPQHF
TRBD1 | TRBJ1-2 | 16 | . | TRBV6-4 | TGTGCCAGCAGTACTCGGACAGGGGGCGCGGACTATGGCTACACCTTC | CASSTRTGGADYGYTF
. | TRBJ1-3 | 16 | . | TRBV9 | TGTGCCAGCAGCGAGCGAGGGAGGAGCTCTGGAAACACCATATATTTT | CASSERGRSSGNTIYF
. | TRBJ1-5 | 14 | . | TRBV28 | TGTGCCAGCAGTGCCGGAGGTAGCAATCAGCCCCAGCATTTT | CASSAGGSNQPQHF
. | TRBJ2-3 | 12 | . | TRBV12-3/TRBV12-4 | TGTGCCAGCAGTTTTACGATGGCTACGCAGTATTTT | CASSFTMATQYF
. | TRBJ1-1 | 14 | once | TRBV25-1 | TGTGCCAGCACCCTAGCCGGACTGAACACTGAAGCTTTCTTT | CASTLAGLNTEAFF
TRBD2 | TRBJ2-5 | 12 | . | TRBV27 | TGTGCCAGCAGTCCGCTCGGGGGGGACCAGTACTTC | CASSPLGGDQYF
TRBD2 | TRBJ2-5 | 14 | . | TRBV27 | TGTGCCAGCAGTCCTCTAGCGGGAGAAGAGACCCAGTACTTC | CASSPLAGEETQYF
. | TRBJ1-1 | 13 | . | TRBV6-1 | TGTGCCAGCAGCCGCTTTAGCGACACTGAAGCTTTCTTT | CASSRFSDTEAFF
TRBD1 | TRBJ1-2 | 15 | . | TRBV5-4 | TGTGCCAGCAGCAACCACAGGGGGGTAAACTATGGCTACACCTTC | CASSNHRGVNYGYTF
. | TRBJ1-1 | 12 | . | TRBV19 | TGTGCCAGTACCTCGGGGTTGGGGGAAGCTTTCTTT | CASTSGLGEAFF
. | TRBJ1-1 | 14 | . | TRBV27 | TGTGCCAGCAGTTTTAGAGGTGGGTACACTGAAGCTTTCTTT | CASSFRGGYTEAFF
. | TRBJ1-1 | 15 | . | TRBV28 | TGTGCCAGCAGTTTTAAAACAGAGATGAACACTGAAGCTTTCTTT | CASSFKTEMNTEAFF
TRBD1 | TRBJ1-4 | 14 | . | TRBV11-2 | TGTGCCAGCATGCCGGGACAGACTAATGAAAAACTGTTTTTT | CASMPGQTNEKLFF
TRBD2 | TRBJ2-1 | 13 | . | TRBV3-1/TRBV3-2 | TGTGCCAGCAGCCAAGGGACTAGCAATGAGCAGTTCTTC | CASSQGTSNEQFF
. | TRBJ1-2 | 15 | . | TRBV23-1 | TGCGCCAGCAGTCACCCCGACAGTTTGAACTATGGCTACACCTTC | CASSHPDSLNYGYTF
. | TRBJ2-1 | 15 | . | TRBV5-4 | TGTGCCAGCACCGCCGGTTTGAGGCAAAGGAATGAGCAGTTCTTC | CASTAGLRQRNEQFF
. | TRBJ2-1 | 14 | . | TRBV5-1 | TGCGCCAGCAGCTTGGTTAGCTCCTACAATGAGCAGTTCTTC | CASSLVSSYNEQFF
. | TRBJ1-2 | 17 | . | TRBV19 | TGTGCCAGTAGTACAACAGGCGCCCTCTCAAGCAACTATGGCTACACCTTC | CASSTTGALSSNYGYTF
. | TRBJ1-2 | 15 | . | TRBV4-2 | TGTGCCAGCAGCCAAGATACAGCTATAGTTTATGGCTACACCTTC | CASSQDTAIVYGYTF
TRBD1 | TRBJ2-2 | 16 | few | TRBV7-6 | TGTGCCAGCAGCTTAGGGACAGGGCGGCCCACCGGGGAGCTGTTTTTT | CASSLGTGRPTGELFF
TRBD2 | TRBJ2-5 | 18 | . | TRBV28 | TGTGCCAGCAGTTTATACGCTAGCGGGAGGGCCCGCCTAGAGACCCAGTACTTC | CASSLYASGRARLETQYF
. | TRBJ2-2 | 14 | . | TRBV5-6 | TGTGCCAGCAGGCCGACTAGGATGAGCGGGGAGCTGTTTTTT | CASRPTRMSGELFF
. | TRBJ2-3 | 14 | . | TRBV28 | TGTGCCAGCAGTTTAACTAGCATTACAGATACGCAGTATTTT | CASSLTSITDTQYF
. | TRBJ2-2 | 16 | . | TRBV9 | TGTGCCAGCAGCGTAGCCCGGGTGACGAACACCGGGGAGCTGTTTTTT | CASSVARVTNTGELFF
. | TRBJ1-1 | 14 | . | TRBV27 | TGTGCCAGCAGTTTCGGGTTGGGTGACACTGAAGCTTTCTTT | CASSFGLGDTEAFF
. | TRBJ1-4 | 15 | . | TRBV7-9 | TGTGCCAGCATCGAATGGAGGGGCTCAAATGAAAAACTGTTTTTT | CASIEWRGSNEKLFF
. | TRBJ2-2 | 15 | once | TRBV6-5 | TGTGCCAGCAATAACCGAGGCGGTAACACCGGGGAGCTGTTTTTT | CASNNRGGNTGELFF
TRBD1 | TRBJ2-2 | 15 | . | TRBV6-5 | TGTGCCAGCAGCCATGACAGGGTTGGGACCGGGGAGCTGTTTTTT | CASSHDRVGTGELFF
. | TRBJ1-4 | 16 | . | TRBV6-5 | TGTGCCAGCAGTTACTCAGGCGGGGAAACTCAACAAAAACTGTTTTTT | CASSYSGGETQQKLFF
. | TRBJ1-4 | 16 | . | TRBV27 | TGTGCCAGCGCTAGATCATTGCGGGGAGTTTATGAAAAACTGTTTTTT | CASARSLRGVYEKLFF